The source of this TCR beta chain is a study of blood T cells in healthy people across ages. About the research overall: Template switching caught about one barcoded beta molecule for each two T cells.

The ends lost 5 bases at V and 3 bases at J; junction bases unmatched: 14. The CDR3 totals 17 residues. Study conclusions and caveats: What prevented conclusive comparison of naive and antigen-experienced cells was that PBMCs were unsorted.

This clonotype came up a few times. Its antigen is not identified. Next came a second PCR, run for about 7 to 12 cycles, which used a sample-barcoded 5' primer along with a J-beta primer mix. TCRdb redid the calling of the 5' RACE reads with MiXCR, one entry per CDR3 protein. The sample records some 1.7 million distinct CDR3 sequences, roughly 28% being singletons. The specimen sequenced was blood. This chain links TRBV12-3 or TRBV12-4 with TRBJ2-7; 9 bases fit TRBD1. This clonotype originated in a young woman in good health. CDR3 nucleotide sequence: TGTGCCAGCAGTCAAAGGCCGGGACAGGGACCCCTCTACGAGCAGTACTTC. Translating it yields CASSQRPGQGPLYEQYF.